Below, one TCR beta chain is given with its context. Its antigen is unknown. Nothing much larger sits one base from this clone, and base qualities are not available. Deletion took 5 bases off V and 6 bases off J, with a span of 17 bases between the germline ends. According to the germline V gene, CDR1 reads SGHTA and CDR2 reads FQGNSA. From the cysteine through the phenylalanine, the CDR3 covers 15 amino acids. Kept here is only the CDR3 DNA, which spans 45 bases and is read in frame from base 1. Receptor libraries were prepared by the immunoSEQ multiplex PCR assay. This immuneACCESS table, as held by TCRdb, lists in-frame sequences with V and J called but not all clones. Of the missing ones, under half trace to an unresolved V gene in checked studies; the others have no known cause. This sample comprises over 60,000 clones, approximately 93% of them detected only once. The ten largest clones take up approximately 0.25% of the sample.

This specimen comes from a study of technical replicates of blood from several donors (dated by TCRdb to 2015 to 2018). The sequenced sample was T cells isolated from PBMCs. The TCR originated in a human donor in good health. The chain links TRBV7-2 with TRBJ2-1, and possibly TRBD2, on 5 matching bases. The CDR3 region has the sequence CASSRGELVRNEQFF. The sequenced DNA is TGTGCCAGCAGCCGGGGTGAACTAGTCCGCAATGAGCAGTTCTTC.